This T cell receptor beta chain was captured by sequencing in a study of blood T cell repertoires in COVID-19. Study-wide context: From T cells, B-cell-depleted T cells, or PBMCs came the material, which was cDNA or gDNA.

The CDR3 spans 16 residues. CDR1 is SGHNT and CDR2 is YENEEA in the germline V gene. J was trimmed by 0 bases and V by 8 bases; bases with no gene match: 8. As handled by the study authors: Amplified reference gene primers provided the basis for estimating nucleated cell counts. Sequencing was performed with immunoSEQ multiplex PCR; in TCRdb, only in-frame clones are kept and a portion is missing. The DNA gave D and trimming, while V, J and clone size come from that table. The sample gives about 100,000 clones, around four fifths of which show up once; 4% to 5.5% is in the top ten. The sequence came from a man aged 60 to 75 with acute or convalescent COVID-19. The chain uses TRBV11-3 and TRBJ1-1; 11 bases are shared with TRBD1. What was sequenced was peripheral blood. The CDR3 DNA reads TGTGCCAGCTTTCCCGGACAGGGGGCGATGAACACTGAAGCTTTCTTT. Its protein product is CASFPGQGAMNTEAFF.